This TCR beta chain was recorded in a study of CD8 T cells in Susac syndrome (dated by TCRdb to between 2018 and 2021). Concerning the study at large: The study used repertoire sequencing to test whether antigen drove CD8+ T cell activation and differentiation in Susac syndrome.

RNA was extracted with the RNeasy kit and roughly 0.45 to 1 ug was reverse transcribed using random hexamers. TCR beta CDR3 regions were amplified with the immunoSEQ multiplex PCR assay covering 54 Vbeta and 13 Jbeta segments. To correct PCR amplification bias, a synthetic template baseline was used for both primer optimization and computational correction. In the authors' own workflow: Reads were assigned to V, D and J genes according to IMGT and analyzed in immunoSEQ Analyzer, with only productive sequences retained. To calculate clonality, Shannon entropy was normalized by log2 of the number of productive unique sequences and then subtracted from one. For each patient and control, public and private clones were evaluated among the 100 most prevalent clones. Susac-specific clones were defined as absent from healthy and MS cohorts, 800 to 1,200 published viral clones and other ImmuneACCESS disease sequences. In TCRdb, the public reads were trimmed at Q25 with fastp and aligned with MiXCR, with productive beta chains retained. Records with the same CDR3 protein are collapsed into one entry carrying the most frequent genes and DNA. These V and J calls rely on TCRdb rather than the paper's analysis. In all, the sample holds 100,000 to 150,000 distinct CDR3 sequences, and 90% to 95% of those were seen once. The ten most abundant clones make up roughly 0.12% of the sample.

High-throughput TCR beta sequencing profiled peripheral blood CD8+ and CD4+ T cells from healthy donors, Susac syndrome patients and multiple sclerosis patients. Healthy donors were included as age- and sex-matched controls. Bulk CD8+ and CD4+ T cells were purified by magnetic negative isolation, while CD8+ TEMRA cells were enriched using FACS. Blood was drawn into EDTA tubes, processed within 24 hours, and PBMCs were isolated by density gradient centrifugation. PBMCs intended for TCR sequencing were frozen in liquid nitrogen and were later thawed in a 37 degrees C water bath. A purity of at least 90% was achieved for sorted or isolated CD4+, CD8+ and CD8+ TEMRA cells. General study outcomes and caveats: The study acknowledged that relatively few individuals were included in the TCR sequencing and HLA analysis.

Details on this clonotype: It has no known antigen specificity. At one end, the junction sequence differs from germline, possibly due to a read error.

Counted from cysteine to phenylalanine, this CDR3 has 13 amino acids. Only the CDR3 DNA stays, 39 bases, in frame from base 1. CDR1 MNHEY and CDR2 SVGAGI were looked up in the germline V gene. This chain joins TRBV6-5 to TRBJ2-1, with TRBD1 matching 7 junction bases. The clonotype originates from a human donor in good health. The material sequenced was CD4+ T cells from PBMCs. The CDR3 protein: CASSATGTNERFF. The nucleotides are TGTGCCAGCAGTGCGACAGGGACCAATGAGCGGTTCTTC.